The sequence of this T cell receptor (beta chain) was determined in a study of blood T cell repertoires in COVID-19. From germline, CDR1 is LNHDA and CDR2 SQIVND (reference sequence). The CDR3 sequence is 16 residues long. Losses at the gene ends were 3 bases for V and 0 bases for J; bases not matched to a gene: 8. Followed over time, Seattle patients had been enrolled while infection was active. Per the study methods: Amplification of reference gene primers provided the estimated nucleated cell counts. Assay: immunoSEQ multiplex PCR; the TCRdb copy retains only in-frame clones and omits some. D and trimming come from the DNA, and the V and J calls and clone size come from that table. Of 390,000 or so clones detected, around 89% appear once; the ten largest clones hold under 4%.

The clonotype comes from a woman aged 25 to 39 with COVID-19, enrolled during active disease. The sequenced material came from peripheral blood. This chain connects TRBV19 to TRBJ2-7, with 7 bases fitting TRBD1. The CDR3 nucleotides are TGTGCCAGTAGTATCTATTTCGGGACAGACTCCTACGAGCAGTACTTC. Protein product: CASSIYFGTDSYEQYF. The whole variable domain, remainder taken from reference TRBV19 and TRBJ2-7, is DGGITQSPKYLFRKEGQNVTLSCEQNLNHDAMYWYRQDPGQGLRLIYYSQIVNDFQKGDIAEGYSVSREKKESFPLTVTSAQKNPTAFYLCASSIYFGTDSYEQYFGPGTRLTVT.